The present TCR beta chain was sequenced within a study of T cells in Graves' hyperthyroidism and ophthalmopathy. Graves' hyperthyroidism showing no ophthalmopathy progression within 18 months was considered stable. An approximately 10 ml volume of fresh peripheral blood provided the PBMCs. Study-wide results and limits: Expanded thyroid clonotypes (above 0.001) were mostly also found in blood.

This CDR3 has 14 amino acids. Between the trimmed V and J ends, which lost 5 bases and 1 base, there was a span of 11 bases. Researchers amplified the TCR beta CDR3 regions from RNA transcripts. HTBI primers were used for first-round RT-PCR of the TCR CDR3. TCRdb processed the multiplex PCR reads anew with MiXCR; each CDR3 protein has one entry. The sample yields approximately 360,000 distinct CDR3 sequences, around a quarter seen once. Details on this clonotype: Its antigen is not identified.

The sample was blood. The clonotype comes from a man in his fifties or sixties with Graves' hyperthyroidism. The rearrangement joins TRBV12-3 or TRBV12-4 to TRBJ2-5; no clear D. The CDR3 coding sequence is TGTGCCAGCAGTCTCACTAAGGGCCAAGAGACCCAGTACTTC. Amino acid sequence: CASSLTKGQETQYF.